The 11 T cell receptor beta chains below come from one sample, sequenced in a study of cytomegalovirus exposure and HLA in healthy donors. This PCR relied on a set of 60 Vbeta primers and 13 Jbeta primers. Profiled with immunoSEQ multiplex PCR; TCRdb holds only in-frame clones, not every one. The sample yields some 140,000 clones, approximately 80% seen once. Sequenced material: PBMCs. The receptors were sampled from a woman aged 45-60 years in good health and CMV-seropositive.

The chain is built from TRBV5-1 and TRBJ2-1; weak D call: TRBD2 (5 bases). Looked up from germline, CDR1 is SGHRS and CDR2 is YFSETQ. CDR3 length: 16 amino acids. V was cut by 2 bases and J by 1 base, with 13 bases left in between. DNA for the CDR3: TGCGCCAGCAGCTTTATTCCGGGAAGGTCCTACAATGAGCAGTTCTTC. This codes for CASSFIPGRSYNEQFF.

V and J are TRBV4-3 and TRBJ1-5, with D unresolved. The CDR3 has 14 residues. Germline V gene sequence: CDR1 LGHNA, CDR2 YSLEER. The V and J ends lost 0 bases and 7 bases respectively, with 10 bases between them. This CDR3 is CASSQDVAGQPQHF. CDR3 nucleotides: TGCGCCAGCAGCCAAGATGTTGCGGGGCAGCCCCAGCATTTT.

The J gene is TRBJ1-4, the V gene TRBV9; possibly TRBD1 for D (5 bases). The CDR3 has 14 residues. CDR1 is SGDLS and CDR2 is YYNGEE in the germline V gene. Trimming pared 0 bases from V and 8 bases from J, leaving 11 bases between. The CDR3 region is CASSVGQGYEKLFF. The CDR3 DNA reads TGTGCCAGCAGCGTAGGGCAGGGCTACGAAAAACTGTTTTTT.

The chain uses TRBV5-1 and TRBJ2-2, with a possible D match to TRBD1 (5 bases). The CDR3 has 15 residues. Trimming cost V 1 base and J 2 bases, with 9 bases left between them. Germline values: CDR1 SGHRS, CDR2 YFSETQ. In DNA form, the CDR3 reads TGCGCCAGCAGCTTGCAGGGCCTAAACACCGGGGAGCTGTTTTTT. It yields the protein CASSLQGLNTGELFF.

V usage is TRBV6-5 and J usage is TRBJ1-4; 8 bases fit TRBD1. The CDR3 contains 15 residues. V dropped 4 bases and J dropped 5; count of bases not matched to a gene: 6. Germline V gene lookup returns CDR1 MNHEY and CDR2 SVGAGI. As DNA, the CDR3 is TGTGCCAGCAGTTCCCGGACAGGGTGGAATGAAAAACTGTTTTTT. Residues: CASSSRTGWNEKLFF.

The chain couples TRBV10-1 to TRBJ2-3, with TRBD1 matching 7 bases. The V gene's germline CDR1 is WNHNN and CDR2 SYGVQD (reference sequence). The V and J ends lost 9 bases and 1 base, in that order; junction bases with no gene match: 7. The CDR3 runs to 14 residues. The CDR3: CARGHRGGTDTQYF. The CDR3 region has the DNA TGCGCCAGAGGCCACAGGGGAGGCACAGATACGCAGTATTTT.

This sequence joins TRBV9 and TRBJ2-7; D unclear. The ends were cut back, 0 bases at V and 2 bases at J, with 9 bases in the middle. The CDR3 covers 14 residues. Per the germline V gene, CDR1 is SGDLS and CDR2 is YYNGEE. This CDR3 reads CASSVGTETYEQYF. The CDR3 coding sequence is TGTGCCAGCAGCGTAGGTACCGAGACCTACGAGCAGTACTTC.

J is TRBJ1-4 and V is TRBV9; TRBD1 matches at 9 bases. Trimming removed 4 bases from V and 8 bases from J; junction bases left unmatched: 9. Germline CDR1 SGDLS, CDR2 YYNGEE. The CDR3 has 15 amino acids. The CDR3 DNA reads as TGTGCCAGCAGCCCCCTAGGGACAGGGCAGGAAAAACTGTTTTTT. Translated: CASSPLGTGQEKLFF.

Turning to this clone: Additional DNA sequences in this sample encode the identical CDR3. The CDR3 loop is CASSLVPPDSPYGYTF. For the CDR3, the DNA is TGTGCCAGCAGTTTGGTTCCTCCGGACAGCCCCTATGGCTACACCTTC. This chain joins TRBV27 and TRBJ1-2; tentatively, D is TRBD1 (6 bases). The length of the CDR3 is 16 residues. Germline V gene data show CDR1 as MNHEY and CDR2 as SMNVEV (reference sequence). The V end lost 3 bases, the J end lost 4 bases, and 18 bases lay between the germline ends.

This sequence joins TRBV7-2 and TRBJ1-5; a possible D gene is TRBD1 (6 bases). The CDR3 is 15 residues long. CDR1 is SGHTA, CDR2 FQGNSA, per germline. The V end lost 3 bases, the J end lost 2 bases, and 11 bases lay between the germline ends. In DNA, the CDR3 is TGTGCCAGCAGCTTGGGGGCTCATGGCAATCAGCCCCAGCATTTT. Protein: CASSLGAHGNQPQHF.

The chain recombines TRBV14 with TRBJ2-3, with D unresolved. The V gene lost 1 base and the J gene lost 2 bases, with 10 bases spanning the gap. The CDR3 covers 15 residues. Germline loops: CDR1 SGHDN, CDR2 FVKESK. In DNA, the CDR3 is TGTGCCAGCAGCCAAGGCCGAGTTTTCACAGATACGCAGTATTTT. As protein: CASSQGRVFTDTQYF.